This T cell receptor (beta chain) was observed in a study of T cells in Graves' hyperthyroidism and ophthalmopathy (dated by TCRdb to between 2018 and 2020). Regarding the study in general: Peripheral blood samples were taken at initial diagnosis, before any treatment was given. Prospective prediction of ophthalmopathy was tested in an independent validation cohort consisting of fewer than 20 hyperthyroidism patients and approximately 16 patients who later progressed to ophthalmopathy. TCR Vbeta CDR3 sequencing of roughly 140 peripheral blood samples (more than 40 ophthalmopathy, 70 to 85 hyperthyroidism and approximately 17 progressor patients) is reported in the paper. To identify TCR V-J signatures that set the groups apart, the researchers used a discovery cohort of about a hundred patients, made up of fewer than 50 with Graves' ophthalmopathy and 55 to 65 with stable Graves' hyperthyroidism. The roughly 100 discovery patients were randomly divided into training and test sets at a 7:3 ratio. After sampling, hyperthyroidism patients received methimazole starting at 30 mg daily, and ophthalmopathy patients received high-dose intravenous methylprednisolone. In addition, the study compared T-cell repertoires in thyroid tissue and in blood from six Graves' hyperthyroidism patients.

CDR1 and CDR2 are drawn from the germline V gene: SGHRS, YFSETQ. V loses 3 bases, J loses 4 bases, and the germline ends lie 19 bases apart. The CDR3 has 16 amino acids, counting the end cysteine and phenylalanine. The read is trimmed to its CDR3 DNA, 48 bases read in frame from base 1. TCR beta CDR3 regions were amplified from RNA transcripts. A first-round RT-PCR of the TCR CDR3 used the HTBI primer set with the Qiagen OneStep RT-PCR kit. A second multiplex PCR round built the libraries, followed by size selection and purification. Sequencing of the libraries was done on an Illumina HiSeq2000 using paired-end 100 bp reads. Per the authors' processing: SOAPnuke was used to process the raw data, throwing out any read that contained adapters or uncalled bases, had a mean Phred below 15, or lacked an exact constant-primer or identifier match. High-quality paired reads were merged with COPE v1.2.5, and unique nucleotide sequences were defined as clonotypes. MiTCR v1.1 was used to align clonotypes to the IMGT TRBV, TRBD and TRBJ reference segments. Analysis was restricted to V-J combinations with a frequency above 0.0001, which covered 99.2% of repertoires. A TCS score was defined as the ratio between F50 (clonal expansion) and ExV (chaos), using BLOSUM62-based TCRdist between CDR3 peptides within each V-J. Welch's t-statistics and random forest reduced around 520 V-J features to 13, which were used in a naive Bayes classifier (R e1071). TCRdb ran its own pipeline on the public reads, namely fastp trimming at Q25 and MiXCR clone calling, and kept in-frame beta chains. Merged by CDR3 protein, the rows form single entries marked with the most common genes and DNA. The authors' filters were not applied to this entry. The sample table lists under 350,000 distinct CDR3 sequences, around 23% of them with a count of one. The top ten constitute 50% of the sample.

Stable Graves' hyperthyroidism was defined as no progression to ophthalmopathy during 18 months of follow-up. Hyperthyroidism patients were newly diagnosed, with disease duration under 2 months, and aged 18 to 65 years. Patients with uncontrolled infections, other autoimmune diseases, pregnancy or lactation were excluded. Diagnoses relied on clinical symptoms, serum thyroxine and TRAb, thyroid ultrasound and orbital computed tomography. Ficoll-Paque density gradient centrifugation was used to isolate PBMCs from about 10 ml of fresh peripheral blood. Total RNA was extracted using Trizol reagent, and RNA quality was assessed on an Agilent 2100 Bioanalyzer. At least ten counts were recorded for this clonotype. The antigen it recognizes is unknown. No qualities accompany the bases; no much larger clone lies one base away. What the study reported, not specific to this receptor: A model built on a 13 V-J signature distinguished ophthalmopathy from stable hyperthyroidism, reaching around 88% sensitivity and 81% to 83% specificity in cross-validation and 80%/75% in testing. No statistical method was used to set the sample size in advance, and investigators knew the group allocation. Most expanded thyroid clonotypes (frequency above 0.001) were also found in blood, which suggests that blood repertoires may mirror thyroid immune responses. In validation, progression to ophthalmopathy was predicted by the model with 70.59% sensitivity and around 75% specificity, a median of roughly 6.4 months before onset.

The V and J genes are TRBV5-1 and TRBJ1-2; a weak D assignment points to TRBD1 (6 bases agree). The receptor was derived from a woman between 50 and 59 years old with Graves' hyperthyroidism. Sample: blood. The DNA sequence follows: TGCGCCAGCAGCTCGGCCCAAGGACAGTTAACCTATGGCTACACCTTC. Translated, this is CASSSAQGQLTYGYTF. Where the CDR3 stops, the reference TRBV5-1 and TRBJ1-2 genes take over; the full variable domain is KAGVTQTPRYLIKTRGQQVTLSCSPISGHRSVSWYQQTPGQGLQFLFEYFSETQRNKGNFPGRFSGRQFSNSRSEMNVSTLELGDSALYLCASSSAQGQLTYGYTFGSGTRLTVV.